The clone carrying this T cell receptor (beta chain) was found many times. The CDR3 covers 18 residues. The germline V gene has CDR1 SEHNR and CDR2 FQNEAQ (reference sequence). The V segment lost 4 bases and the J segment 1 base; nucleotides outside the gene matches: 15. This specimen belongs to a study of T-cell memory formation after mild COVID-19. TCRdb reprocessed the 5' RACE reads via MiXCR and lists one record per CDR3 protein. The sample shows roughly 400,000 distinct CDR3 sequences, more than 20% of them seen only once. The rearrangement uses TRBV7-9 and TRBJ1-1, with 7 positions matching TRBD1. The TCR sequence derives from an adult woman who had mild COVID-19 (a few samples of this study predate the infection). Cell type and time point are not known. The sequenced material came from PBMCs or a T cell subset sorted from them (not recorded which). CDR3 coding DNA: TGTGCCAGCAGCTCCTCTCAGAACAGGGGAGGTCCGAACACTGAAGCTTTCTTT. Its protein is CASSSSQNRGGPNTEAFF.